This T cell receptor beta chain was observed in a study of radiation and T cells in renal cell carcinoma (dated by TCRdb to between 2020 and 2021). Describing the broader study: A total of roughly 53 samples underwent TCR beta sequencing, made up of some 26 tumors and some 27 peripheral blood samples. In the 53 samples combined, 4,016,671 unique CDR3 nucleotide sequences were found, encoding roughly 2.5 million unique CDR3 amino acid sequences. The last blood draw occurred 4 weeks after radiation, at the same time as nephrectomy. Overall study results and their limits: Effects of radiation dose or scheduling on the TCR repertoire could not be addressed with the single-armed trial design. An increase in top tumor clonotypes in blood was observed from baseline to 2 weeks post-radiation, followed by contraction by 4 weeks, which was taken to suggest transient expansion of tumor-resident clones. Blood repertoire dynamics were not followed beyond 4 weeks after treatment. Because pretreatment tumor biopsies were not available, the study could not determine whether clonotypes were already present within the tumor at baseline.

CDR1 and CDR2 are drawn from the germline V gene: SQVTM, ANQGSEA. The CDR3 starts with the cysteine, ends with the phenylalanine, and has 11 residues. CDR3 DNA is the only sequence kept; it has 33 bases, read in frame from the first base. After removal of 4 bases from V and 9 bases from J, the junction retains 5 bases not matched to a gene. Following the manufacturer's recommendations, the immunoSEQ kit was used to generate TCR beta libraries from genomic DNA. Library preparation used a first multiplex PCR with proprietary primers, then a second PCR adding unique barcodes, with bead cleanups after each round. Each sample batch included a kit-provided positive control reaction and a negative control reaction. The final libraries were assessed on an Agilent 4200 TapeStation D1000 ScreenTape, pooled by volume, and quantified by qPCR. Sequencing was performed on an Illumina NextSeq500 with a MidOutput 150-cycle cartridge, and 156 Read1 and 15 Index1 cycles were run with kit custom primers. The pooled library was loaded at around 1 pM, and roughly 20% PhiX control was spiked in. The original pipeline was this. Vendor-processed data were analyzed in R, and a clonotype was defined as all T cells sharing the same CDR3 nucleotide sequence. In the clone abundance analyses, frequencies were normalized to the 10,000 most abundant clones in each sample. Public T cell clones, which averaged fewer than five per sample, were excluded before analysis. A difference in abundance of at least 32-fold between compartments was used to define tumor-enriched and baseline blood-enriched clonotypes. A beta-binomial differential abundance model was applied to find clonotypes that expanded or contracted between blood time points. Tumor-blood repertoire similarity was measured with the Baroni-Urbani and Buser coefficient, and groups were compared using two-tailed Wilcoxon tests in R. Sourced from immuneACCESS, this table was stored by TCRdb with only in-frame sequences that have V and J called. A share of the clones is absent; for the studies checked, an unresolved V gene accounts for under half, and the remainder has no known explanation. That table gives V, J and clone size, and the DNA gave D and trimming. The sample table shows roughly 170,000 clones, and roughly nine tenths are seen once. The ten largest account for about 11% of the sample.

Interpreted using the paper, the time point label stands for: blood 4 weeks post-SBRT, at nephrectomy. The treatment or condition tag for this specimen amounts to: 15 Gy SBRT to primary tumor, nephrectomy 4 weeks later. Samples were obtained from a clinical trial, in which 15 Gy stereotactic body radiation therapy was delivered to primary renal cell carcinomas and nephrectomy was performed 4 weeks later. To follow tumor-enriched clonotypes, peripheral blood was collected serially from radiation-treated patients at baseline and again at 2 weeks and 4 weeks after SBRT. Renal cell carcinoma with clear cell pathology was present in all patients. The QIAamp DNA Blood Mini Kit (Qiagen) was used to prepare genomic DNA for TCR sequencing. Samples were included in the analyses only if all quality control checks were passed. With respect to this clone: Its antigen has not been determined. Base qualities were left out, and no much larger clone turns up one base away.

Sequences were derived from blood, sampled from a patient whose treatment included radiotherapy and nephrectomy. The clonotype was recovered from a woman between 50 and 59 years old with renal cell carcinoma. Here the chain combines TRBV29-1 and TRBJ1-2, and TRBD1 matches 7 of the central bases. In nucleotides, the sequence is TGCAGCGTTGGTACAGGGGCCAGCTACACCTTC. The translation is CSVGTGASYTF.